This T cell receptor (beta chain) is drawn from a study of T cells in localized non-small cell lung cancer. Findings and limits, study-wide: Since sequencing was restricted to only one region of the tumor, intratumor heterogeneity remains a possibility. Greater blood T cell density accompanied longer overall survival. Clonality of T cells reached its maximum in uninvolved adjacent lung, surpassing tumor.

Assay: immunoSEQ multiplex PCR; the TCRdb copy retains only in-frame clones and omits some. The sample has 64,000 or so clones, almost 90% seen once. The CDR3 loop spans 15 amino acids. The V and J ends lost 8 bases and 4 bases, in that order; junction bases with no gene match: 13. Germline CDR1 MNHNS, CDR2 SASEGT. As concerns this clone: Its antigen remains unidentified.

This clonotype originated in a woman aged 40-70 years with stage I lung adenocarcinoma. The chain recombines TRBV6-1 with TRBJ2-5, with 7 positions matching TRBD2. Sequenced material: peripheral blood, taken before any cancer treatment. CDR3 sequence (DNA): TGTGCCAGCCGGGAGGTAGAACTAGCGTCAGAGACCCAGTACTTC. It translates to CASREVELASETQYF.